Each of the 3 T cell receptor beta chains below was sequenced from the same sample in a study of T cell repertoires in aging, cancer and after chemotherapy. The template was genomic DNA from peripheral blood, not RNA. Rearranged V-D-J TRB sequences were amplified with a mixed TRB-A/B primer pool. TCRdb redid the calling of the multiplex PCR reads with MiXCR, one entry per CDR3 protein. Counted here are approximately 10,000 distinct CDR3 sequences, just under 30% occurring once; the ten biggest clones make up approximately 2%. The material sequenced was blood. These receptors were taken from a human donor in good health.

This clonotype was picked up a small number of times. The CDR3 protein is CASSATGTANSPLHF. CDR3 DNA sequence: TGTGCCAGCAGCGCAACCGGGACGGCAAATTCACCCCTCCACTTT. The chain employs TRBV13 and TRBJ1-6; a weak D match, TRBD1 (5 bases). Germline assignment: CDR1 PRHDT and CDR2 FYEKMQ (reference sequence). CDR3 length equals 15 residues. Trimming took 5 bases from V and 7 from J, leaving 15 bases between them.

The V gene is TRBV28, the J gene TRBJ1-3; the match to TRBD1 covers 8 bases. The CDR3 spans 15 residues. V lost 6 bases to trimming and J lost 0 bases; unmatched junction nucleotides: 4. Germline values: CDR1 MDHEN, CDR2 SYDVKM. The CDR3 loop reads CASRTGESSGNTIYF. The CDR3 DNA reads TGTGCCAGCAGGACAGGGGAGAGCTCTGGAAACACCATATATTTT. Variable domain in full (rest from reference TRBV28 and TRBJ1-3): DVKVTQSSRYLVKRTGEKVFLECVQDMDHENMFWYRQDPGLGLRLIYFSYDVKMKEKGDIPEGYSVSREKKERFSLILESASTNQTSMYLCASRTGESSGNTIYFGEGSWLTVV.

This clonotype was counted between two and nine times. This rearrangement joins TRBV6-2 or TRBV6-3 to TRBJ2-7; 13 bases fit TRBD2. V shed 0 bases and J 0 bases; nucleotides not matched to a gene: 2. The CDR3 length is 17 residues. Germline CDR1 and CDR2: MNHEY and SVGEGT. CDR3: CASSYSGLAGRSYEQYF. CDR3 bases: TGTGCCAGCAGTTACTCGGGACTAGCGGGACGCTCCTACGAGCAGTACTTC.